This entry features one T cell receptor beta chain sequence. Its antigen is unidentified. TCRdb analysed the 5' RACE reads with MiXCR anew, one entry per CDR3 protein. In the table there are about 17,000 distinct CDR3 sequences, approximately 4.8% of which are singletons. These data originate in a study of early T cells in non-severe SARS-CoV-2 infection. About the study: From unsorted whole blood, bulk RNA was sequenced, and the chains remained unpaired. The study, taken as a whole, reports: A preference for anti-spike CD8 responses marked VDJdb matching, which missed private and CD4 specificities.

V lost 0 bases, J lost 6 bases, and 11 bases lay in between. The length of the CDR3 is 14 residues. Germline V gene lookup returns CDR1 SGHRS and CDR2 YFSETQ. The receptor comes from an adult who was a healthcare worker with PCR-confirmed SARS-CoV-2 infection or an uninfected control (not recorded which). The chain couples TRBV5-1 to TRBJ2-3; no firm D call. The sequencing input was whole blood. Here the CDR3 reads CASSLVGPGDTQYF. In DNA, the CDR3 is TGCGCCAGCAGCTTGGTTGGTCCTGGGGATACGCAGTATTTT.